The count of the clone carrying this TCR beta chain is one. The antigen remains unidentified. This record comes from a study of blood T cells in healthy people across ages. Study conclusions and caveats: Naive T cell percentage strongly correlated with TCR beta diversity.

Together with a sample-barcoded 5' primer, a J-beta primer mix was included in a second PCR lasting about 7 to 12 cycles. MiXCR, run by TCRdb on the 5' RACE reads, gives a single entry per CDR3 protein. The sample carries over a million distinct CDR3 sequences, around 59% recorded once. The CDR3 contains 14 residues. CDR1 MNHEY and CDR2 SMNVEV come from the germline V gene (reference sequence). V was trimmed by 6 bases and J by 6 bases, leaving 15 bases between them. Sequenced input: blood. The chain combines TRBV27 with TRBJ2-1; D perhaps matches TRBD2 (6 bases). The sequence was collected from a man aged 18 to 29 in good health. CDR3 amino acids: CASRRAGWGNEQFF. The CDR3 coding sequence is TGTGCCAGCAGAAGAGCGGGCTGGGGCAATGAGCAGTTCTTC.